Below, 25 T cell receptor beta chains from the same sample are listed, as sequenced in a study of blood T cell repertoires in COVID-19. The protocol was immunoSEQ multiplex PCR, while the TCRdb copy is restricted to in-frame clones and leaves out a portion. Altogether approximately 390,000 clones are present, 70% to 90% being singletons, with the ten largest covering around 1.9%. The sequenced sample consisted of PBMCs or T cells enriched from blood (not recorded which). These receptors came from a woman in her forties with acute COVID-19.

V usage is TRBV24-1 and J usage is TRBJ2-7, with TRBD1 matching over 8 bases. Germline loops: CDR1 KGHDR, CDR2 SFDVKD. J gave up 5 bases and V 6 bases, and 5 bases lay outside the gene matches. This CDR3 comprises 13 residues. Here the CDR3 reads CATSSGGRNEQYF. In DNA form, the CDR3 reads TGTGCCACCAGTTCAGGGGGCAGGAACGAGCAGTACTTC.

The genes are TRBV5-1 and TRBJ1-1; 7 bases agree with TRBD1. The V segment lost 9 bases and the J segment 1 base; nucleotides outside the gene matches: 6. The CDR3 totals 13 residues. Germline CDR1 SGHRS, CDR2 YFSETQ. DNA for the CDR3: TGCGCCACCATGGGACAGACGAACACTGAAGCTTTCTTT. Translated: CATMGQTNTEAFF.

With respect to this clone: Other DNA sequences within the sample encode an identical CDR3. The chain joins TRBV11-2 to TRBJ1-5; a weak D match, TRBD1 (5 bases). Between the trimmed V and J ends, which lost 0 bases and 4 bases, there was a span of 7 bases. The V gene's germline CDR1 is SGHAT and CDR2 FQNNGV. The CDR3 has 14 residues. CDR3 in DNA: TGTGCCAGCAGCTTAGACAGGGCTAATCAGCCCCAGCATTTT. This sequence encodes CASSLDRANQPQHF. Combining the CDR3 with reference TRBV11-2 and TRBJ1-5 gives the whole variable domain EAGVAQSPRYKIIEKRQSVAFWCNPISGHATLYWYQQILGQGPKLLIQFQNNGVVDDSQLPKDRFSAERLKGVDSTLKIQPAKLEDSAVYLCASSLDRANQPQHFGDGTRLSIL.

This sequence joins TRBV3-1 (or the pseudogene TRBV3-2) and TRBJ2-1; no firm D call. Trimming cost V 1 base and J 7 bases, with 11 bases left between them. The CDR3 runs to 14 residues. The germline V gene encodes CDR1 LGHDT and CDR2 YNNKEL (reference sequence). CDR3 loop: CASSQALVLNEQFF. The CDR3, as DNA: TGTGCCAGCAGCCAAGCCCTAGTGCTGAATGAGCAGTTCTTC.

About this clone itself: An end of the junction differs from the germline gene, which may be a read error. The chain combines TRBV23-1 with TRBJ1-2; D call uncertain. TRBV23-1 is given ORF status, its function remaining uncertain. This CDR3 region has 10 residues. CDR3 bases: TGCGCCAGCAGTCAATGCCAGGATCGCTTC. Translation: CASSQCQDRF.

The genes are TRBV19 and TRBJ2-6; D might be TRBD1 (5 bases). The germline gives CDR1 LNHDA, CDR2 SQIVND (reference sequence). V shed 5 bases and J shed 0 bases, with 11 bases lying between them. The CDR3 covers 16 residues. The CDR3 reads CASSPDSFSGANVLTF. CDR3 DNA sequence: TGTGCCAGTAGTCCCGACAGCTTCTCTGGGGCCAACGTCCTGACTTTC.

V usage is TRBV7-9 and J usage is TRBJ2-3; unclear D gene. Trimming shortened V by 2 bases and J by 1 base, and 4 bases separated the two germline ends. CDR1 SEHNR and CDR2 FQNEAQ come from the germline V gene (reference sequence). The CDR3 loop spans 13 amino acids. CDR3 sequence: CASSLSGTDTQYF. The CDR3 DNA reads as TGTGCCAGCAGCTTATCGGGCACAGATACGCAGTATTTT.

The chain combines TRBV7-9 with TRBJ1-4; D not resolved. V gave up 3 bases and J gave up 8 bases, with 16 bases separating them. CDR3 length: 15 amino acids. Germline loops: CDR1 SEHNR, CDR2 FQNEAQ (reference sequence). This chain's CDR3 is CASSFGDLSDEKLFF. The CDR3 DNA reads TGTGCCAGCAGCTTCGGGGATCTTTCTGACGAAAAACTGTTTTTT.

The chain has TRBV11-2 and TRBJ2-1, with D maybe TRBD2 (5 bases). The V gene lost 3 bases and the J gene lost 9 bases, with 15 bases spanning the gap. CDR3 size: 14 residues. Germline loops: CDR1 SGHAT, CDR2 FQNNGV. CDR3 residues: CASSLGFAGVEQFF. DNA for the CDR3: TGTGCCAGCAGCTTGGGCTTCGCCGGGGTTGAGCAGTTCTTC.

The CDR3 region is CASSQDFPLLQGIYGYTF. DNA of the CDR3: TGCGCCAGCAGCCAAGATTTCCCCCTCCTTCAGGGCATCTATGGCTACACCTTC. The V call is TRBV4-1, the J call TRBJ1-2; TRBD1 is a possible D gene (5 bases). The CDR3 has 18 amino acids. The germline gives CDR1 MGHRA, CDR2 YSYEKL. V was pared by 0 bases and J by 4 bases, with 21 bases between.

This clone was recorded only once. The gene calls are TRBV11-3 and TRBJ2-1, with 12 bases matching TRBD2. The germline V gene has CDR1 SGHNT and CDR2 YENEEA. CDR3 length: 16 amino acids. Trimming at V came to 1 base and at J to 5 bases, leaving 3 bases not matched to a gene. The CDR3 region has the DNA TGTGCCAGCAGCTTAGTTACTAGCGGGGGGCACAATGAGCAGTTCTTC. Encoded protein: CASSLVTSGGHNEQFF.

This chain connects TRBV7-2 to TRBJ1-1, with D maybe TRBD1 (5 bases). Trimming cost V 3 bases and J 1 base, with 9 bases left between them. This CDR3 spans 14 amino acids. Germline lookup yields CDR1 SGHTA and CDR2 FQGNSA. The CDR3 protein is CASSLGRRNTEAFF. For the CDR3, the DNA is TGTGCCAGCAGCTTGGGGCGGCGGAACACTGAAGCTTTCTTT. The full variable domain, in which reference TRBV7-2 and TRBJ1-1 provide the parts outside the CDR3, is GAGVSQSPSNKVTEKGKDVELRCDPISGHTALYWYRQSLGQGLEFLIYFQGNSAPDKSGLPSDRFSAERTGGSVSTLTIQRTQQEDSAVYLCASSLGRRNTEAFFGQGTRLTVV.

The V and J genes are TRBV27 and TRBJ2-1, with TRBD1 matching over 11 bases. The CDR3 is 16 amino acids. Germline CDR1 and CDR2: MNHEY and SMNVEV (reference sequence). With 2 bases clipped from V and 8 bases from J, the junction kept 8 bases outside the gene matches. For the CDR3, the DNA is TGTGCCAGCAGTTTAACTTGGACAGGGGGCTCGGATGAGCAGTTCTTC. Translation: CASSLTWTGGSDEQFF.

V usage is TRBV19 and J usage is TRBJ1-4; 10 bases match TRBD1. This CDR3 contains 17 residues. Germline V gene lookup returns CDR1 LNHDA and CDR2 SQIVND (reference sequence). The J segment lost 0 bases and the V segment lost 9 bases, leaving 10 bases of the junction unmatched. The CDR3 DNA follows: TGTGCCAGCAGCAAGACAGGGGGCCCAGCAACTAATGAAAAACTGTTTTTT. Protein product: CASSKTGGPATNEKLFF.

This clone was seen a single time. The CDR3: CASSRTGGAGDEQYF. DNA for the CDR3: TGTGCCAGCAGCCGTACAGGGGGCGCGGGGGACGAGCAGTACTTC. The V and J genes are TRBV5-4 and TRBJ2-7, with 9 bases that match TRBD1. Trimming removed 4 bases from V and 5 bases from J; junction bases left unmatched: 10. This CDR3 has 15 amino acids. Germline V gene data show CDR1 as SGHNT and CDR2 as YYREEE (reference sequence). The full variable domain, with the rest looked up from reference TRBV5-4 and TRBJ2-7, is ETGVTQSPTHLIKTRGQQVTLRCSSQSGHNTVSWYQQALGQGPQFIFQYYREEENGRGNFPPRFSGLQFPNYSSELNVNALELDDSALYLCASSRTGGAGDEQYFGPGTRLTVT.

CDR3 region: CASSPKMGQGNTEAFF. For the CDR3, the DNA is TGTGCCAGCTCACCAAAGATGGGGCAGGGTAACACTGAAGCTTTCTTT. The rearrangement joins TRBV18 to TRBJ1-1, with D possibly being TRBD1 (5 bases). Germline V gene data show CDR1 as KGHSH and CDR2 as LQKENI. The CDR3 runs to 16 residues. V lost 2 bases and J lost 2, with 15 bases in between.

The chain uses TRBV30 and TRBJ1-2; D gene unclear. The CDR3 has 16 residues. Germline V gene sequence: CDR1 GTSNPN, CDR2 SVGIG (reference sequence). The V end was cut by 0 bases, the J end by 1 base, with 15 bases between. The CDR3 loop reads CAWSVYASGSNYGYTF. CDR3 bases: TGTGCCTGGAGTGTATACGCTTCGGGGAGTAACTATGGCTACACCTTC.

This clone occurred once. The chain links TRBV19 to TRBJ2-3; 7 positions match TRBD2. Trimming at V came to 0 bases and at J to 8 bases, leaving 8 bases not matched to a gene. This CDR3 is 15 amino acids long. Germline V gene lookup returns CDR1 LNHDA and CDR2 SQIVND (reference sequence). The CDR3 here is CASSIELIGGSTQYF. For the CDR3, the DNA is TGTGCCAGTAGTATAGAACTTATCGGGGGGTCTACGCAGTATTTT. Together with reference TRBV19 and TRBJ2-3, the CDR3 gives the full variable domain: DGGITQSPKYLFRKEGQNVTLSCEQNLNHDAMYWYRQDPGQGLRLIYYSQIVNDFQKGDIAEGYSVSREKKESFPLTVTSAQKNPTAFYLCASSIELIGGSTQYFGPGTRLTVL.

The chain couples TRBV7-2 to TRBJ2-2; 7 bases match TRBD2. Germline assignment: CDR1 SGHTA and CDR2 FQGNSA. The CDR3 has 14 residues. V lost 0 bases to trimming and J lost 7 bases; unmatched junction nucleotides: 2. CDR3 in amino acids: CASSLARTSGELFF. In nucleotides, the CDR3 is TGTGCCAGCAGCTTAGCGCGGACTAGCGGGGAGCTGTTTTTT.

V usage is TRBV12-3 or TRBV12-4 and J usage is TRBJ1-2; D is uncertain. V lost 1 base, J lost 5 bases, and 8 bases lay in between. The CDR3 length is 13 residues. CDR3 protein: CASSLGQRYGYTF. CDR3 DNA sequence: TGTGCCAGCAGTTTAGGGCAGCGTTATGGCTACACCTTC.

V gene TRBV20-1 combines with J gene TRBJ2-2; 7 bases are shared with TRBD2. CDR3 size: 14 residues. CDR1 DFQATT and CDR2 SNEGSKA come from the germline V gene (reference sequence). Germline trimming cut 3 bases from V and 1 base from J; bases unmatched to any gene: 2. CDR3 sequence reads: CSASRGGNTGELFF. The DNA of the CDR3 is TGCAGTGCTAGTCGCGGGGGGAACACCGGGGAGCTGTTTTTT.

The rearrangement joins TRBV28 to TRBJ2-7, with 9 bases that match TRBD1. Germline CDR1 reads MDHEN; CDR2 reads SYDVKM. The CDR3 totals 16 residues. J was trimmed by 0 bases and V by 6 bases; bases with no gene match: 9. CDR3 nucleotides: TGTGCCAGCAGCCCCTCAGGACAGGGGCACTCCTACGAGCAGTACTTC. Translated: CASSPSGQGHSYEQYF.

The chain is built from TRBV7-6 and TRBJ1-3; perhaps TRBD1 as D (5 bases). Germline V CDR1 and CDR2: SGHVS, FNYEAQ. Trimming pared 0 bases from V and 1 base from J, leaving 13 bases between. The CDR3 has 17 amino acids. The DNA of the CDR3 is TGTGCCAGCAGCTTAGCGCCTGTCTCAGGGTCTGGAAACACCATATATTTT. It yields the protein CASSLAPVSGSGNTIYF.

V gene TRBV27 combines with J gene TRBJ1-2; D possibly corresponds to TRBD1 (5 bases). Germline lookup yields CDR1 MNHEY and CDR2 SMNVEV (reference sequence). Trimming removed 7 bases at V and 5 bases at J, with 26 bases between. CDR3 length: 17 amino acids. CDR3 bases: TGTGCCAGCACCCTCGTGGGGACTCAAAGCGAGGGGTATGGCTACACCTTC. Translation: CASTLVGTQSEGYGYTF.

The CDR3: CASSPTHRTSGGQETQYF. DNA for the CDR3: TGTGCCAGCAGCCCAACCCACCGGACTAGCGGGGGCCAAGAGACCCAGTACTTC. This sequence joins TRBV3-1 (or the pseudogene TRBV3-2) and TRBJ2-5; 13 bases map to TRBD2. V shed 4 bases, J shed 1 base, and the junction held 9 bases outside the gene matches. Germline loops: CDR1 LGHDT, CDR2 YNNKEL (reference sequence). The CDR3 is 18 residues long.